The following is a T cell receptor (beta chain) sequence with its context. As yet, its antigen is unknown. The CDR3 runs to 14 residues. V lost 4 bases and J lost 7; bases outside the gene matches: 1. Germline V gene sequence: CDR1 LGHNA, CDR2 YNFKEQ. The method was immunoSEQ multiplex PCR; TCRdb's version includes in-frame clones alone and lacks a portion of them. The sample yields about 60,000 clones, about three quarters seen once. This sample was included in a study of radiotherapy plus CTLA-4 blockade in lung cancer. About the research overall: With roughly 30% of patients having disease control, objective responses were seen in under 20%.

Overall study findings and caveats: With interferon-beta, early dynamics of blood T cell clones were reported to best predict response. Radiotherapy with ipilimumab was followed by blood expansion of tumor-derived clones.

This sample comprised peripheral blood, obtained from a patient treated with radiotherapy plus ipilimumab. The chain links TRBV4-2 to TRBJ1-6, with 10 bases identical to TRBD1. The sequence came from a human donor with non-small cell lung cancer who had a partial response to radiotherapy plus ipilimumab. This chain's CDR3 is CASSRGQGNSPLHF. CDR3 nucleotide sequence: TGTGCCAGCAGCCGGGGACAGGGGAATTCACCCCTCCACTTT.